A single T cell receptor beta chain is shown here with its context. The entry originates in a study of T cell changes during pregnancy in multiple sclerosis. Only in-frame clones appear in the TCRdb table, and some are missing; sequencing was by immunoSEQ multiplex PCR. Of 70,000 to 75,000 clones in the sample, 85% to 95% are singletons; the top ten hold 2% to 2.5%. CDR1 and CDR2 (germline): MNHEY, SVGAGI. Trimming removed 0 bases from V and 6 bases from J; junction bases left unmatched: 6. This CDR3 is built from 15 residues. The sample here was peripheral blood, taken before pregnancy. The TCR was taken from a female donor with multiple sclerosis, enrolled in a pregnancy study. The chain employs TRBV6-5 and TRBJ2-3, with 7 positions matching TRBD2. CDR3 in amino acids: CASSYSTARGDTQYF. The DNA of the CDR3 is TGTGCCAGCAGTTACTCGACGGCGCGGGGGGATACGCAGTATTTT.